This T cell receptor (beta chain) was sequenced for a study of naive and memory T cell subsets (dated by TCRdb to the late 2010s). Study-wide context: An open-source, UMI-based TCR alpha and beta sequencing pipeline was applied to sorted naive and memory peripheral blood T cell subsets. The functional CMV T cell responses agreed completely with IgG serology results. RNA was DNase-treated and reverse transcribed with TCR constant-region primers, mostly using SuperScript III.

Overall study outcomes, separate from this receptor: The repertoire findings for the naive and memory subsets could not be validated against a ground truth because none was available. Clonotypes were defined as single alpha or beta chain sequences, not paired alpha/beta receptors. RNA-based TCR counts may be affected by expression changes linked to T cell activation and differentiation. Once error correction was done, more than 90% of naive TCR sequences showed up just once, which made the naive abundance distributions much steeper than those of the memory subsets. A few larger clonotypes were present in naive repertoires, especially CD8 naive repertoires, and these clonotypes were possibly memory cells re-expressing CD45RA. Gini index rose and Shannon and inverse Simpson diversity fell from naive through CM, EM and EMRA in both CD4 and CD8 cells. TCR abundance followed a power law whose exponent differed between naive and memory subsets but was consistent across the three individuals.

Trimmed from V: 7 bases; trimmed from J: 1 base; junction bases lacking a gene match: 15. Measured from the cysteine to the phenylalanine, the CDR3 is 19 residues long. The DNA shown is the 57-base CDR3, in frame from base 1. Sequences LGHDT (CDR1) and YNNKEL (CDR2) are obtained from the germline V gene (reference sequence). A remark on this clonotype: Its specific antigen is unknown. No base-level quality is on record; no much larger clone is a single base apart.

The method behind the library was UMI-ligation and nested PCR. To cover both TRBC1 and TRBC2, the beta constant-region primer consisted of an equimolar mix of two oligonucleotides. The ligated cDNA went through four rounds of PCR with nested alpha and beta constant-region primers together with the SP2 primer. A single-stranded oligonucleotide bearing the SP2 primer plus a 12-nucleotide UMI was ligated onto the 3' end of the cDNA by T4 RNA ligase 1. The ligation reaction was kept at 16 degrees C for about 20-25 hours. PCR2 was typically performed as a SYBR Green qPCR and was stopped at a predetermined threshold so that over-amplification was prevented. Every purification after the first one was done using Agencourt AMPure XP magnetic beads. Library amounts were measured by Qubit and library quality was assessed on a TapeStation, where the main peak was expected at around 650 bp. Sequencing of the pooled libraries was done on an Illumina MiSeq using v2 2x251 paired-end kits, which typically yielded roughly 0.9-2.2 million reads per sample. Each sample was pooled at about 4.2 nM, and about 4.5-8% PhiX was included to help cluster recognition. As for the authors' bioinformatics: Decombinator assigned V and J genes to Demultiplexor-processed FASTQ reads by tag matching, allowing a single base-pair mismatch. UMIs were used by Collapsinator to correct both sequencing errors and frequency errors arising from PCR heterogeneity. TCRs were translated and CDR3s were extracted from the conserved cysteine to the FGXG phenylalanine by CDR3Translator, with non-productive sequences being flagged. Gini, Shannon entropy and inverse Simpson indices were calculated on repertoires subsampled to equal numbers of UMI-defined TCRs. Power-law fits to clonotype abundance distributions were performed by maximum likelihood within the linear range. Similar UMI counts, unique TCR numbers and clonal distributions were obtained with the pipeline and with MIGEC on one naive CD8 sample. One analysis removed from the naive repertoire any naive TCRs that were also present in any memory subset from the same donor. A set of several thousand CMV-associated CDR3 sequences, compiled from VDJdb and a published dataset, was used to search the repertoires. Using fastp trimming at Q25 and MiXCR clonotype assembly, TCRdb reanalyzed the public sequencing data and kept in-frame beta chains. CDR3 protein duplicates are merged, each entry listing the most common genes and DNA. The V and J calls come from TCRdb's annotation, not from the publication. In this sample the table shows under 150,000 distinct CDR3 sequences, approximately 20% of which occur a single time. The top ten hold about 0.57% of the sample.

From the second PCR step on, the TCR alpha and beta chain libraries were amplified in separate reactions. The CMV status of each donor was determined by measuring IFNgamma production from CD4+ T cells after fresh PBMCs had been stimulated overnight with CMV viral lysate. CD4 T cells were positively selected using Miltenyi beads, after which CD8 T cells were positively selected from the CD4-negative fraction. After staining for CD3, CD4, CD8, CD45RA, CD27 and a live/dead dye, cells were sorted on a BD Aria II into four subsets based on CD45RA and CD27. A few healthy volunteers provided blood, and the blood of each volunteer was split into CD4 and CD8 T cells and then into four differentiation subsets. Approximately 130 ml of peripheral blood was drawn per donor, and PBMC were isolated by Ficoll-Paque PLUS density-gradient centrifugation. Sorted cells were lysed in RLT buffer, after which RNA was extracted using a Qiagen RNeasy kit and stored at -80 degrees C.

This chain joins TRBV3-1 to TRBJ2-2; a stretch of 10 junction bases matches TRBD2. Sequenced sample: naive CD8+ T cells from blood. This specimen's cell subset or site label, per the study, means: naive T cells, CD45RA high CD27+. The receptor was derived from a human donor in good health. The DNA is TGTGCCAGCACTCACATAGCGGGAGGTGATCTTGGGAACACCGGGGAGCTGTTTTTT. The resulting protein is CASTHIAGGDLGNTGELFF.